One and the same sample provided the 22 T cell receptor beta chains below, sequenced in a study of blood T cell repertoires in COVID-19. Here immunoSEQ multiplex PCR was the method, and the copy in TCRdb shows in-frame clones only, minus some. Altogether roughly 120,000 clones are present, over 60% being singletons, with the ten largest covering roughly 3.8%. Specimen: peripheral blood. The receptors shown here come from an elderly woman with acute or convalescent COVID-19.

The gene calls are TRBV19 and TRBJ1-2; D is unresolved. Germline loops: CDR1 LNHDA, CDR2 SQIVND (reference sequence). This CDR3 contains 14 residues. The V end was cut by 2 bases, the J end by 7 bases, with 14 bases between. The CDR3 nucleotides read TGTGCCAGTAGTATAACCGCAGGAAGCGGTGGCTACACCTTC. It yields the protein CASSITAGSGGYTF.

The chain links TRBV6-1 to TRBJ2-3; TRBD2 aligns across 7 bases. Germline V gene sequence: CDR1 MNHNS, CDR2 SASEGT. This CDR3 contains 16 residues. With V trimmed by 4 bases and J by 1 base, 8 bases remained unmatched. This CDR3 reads CASSALAAGGTDTQYF. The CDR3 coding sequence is TGTGCCAGCAGTGCCCTAGCGGCGGGAGGCACAGATACGCAGTATTTT.

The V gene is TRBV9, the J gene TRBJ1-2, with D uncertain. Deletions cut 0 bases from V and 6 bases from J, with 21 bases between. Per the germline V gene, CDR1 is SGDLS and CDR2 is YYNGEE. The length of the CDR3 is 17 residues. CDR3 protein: CASSVEVQPLGMNGYTF. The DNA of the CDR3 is TGTGCCAGCAGCGTAGAAGTACAGCCCCTTGGTATGAATGGCTACACCTTC.

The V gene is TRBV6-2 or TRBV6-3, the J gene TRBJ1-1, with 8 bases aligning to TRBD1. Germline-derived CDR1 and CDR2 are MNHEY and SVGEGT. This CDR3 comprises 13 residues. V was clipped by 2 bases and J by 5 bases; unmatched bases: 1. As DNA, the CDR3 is TGTGCCAGCAGTTACGACAGGGGAACTGAAGCTTTCTTT. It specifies CASSYDRGTEAFF.

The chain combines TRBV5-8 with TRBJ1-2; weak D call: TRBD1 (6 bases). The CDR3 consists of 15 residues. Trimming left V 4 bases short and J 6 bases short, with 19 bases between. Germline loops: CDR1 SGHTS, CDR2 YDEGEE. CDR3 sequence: CASSLWQGNSHGYTF. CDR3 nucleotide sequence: TGTGCCAGCAGCCTCTGGCAGGGGAATAGTCATGGCTACACCTTC.

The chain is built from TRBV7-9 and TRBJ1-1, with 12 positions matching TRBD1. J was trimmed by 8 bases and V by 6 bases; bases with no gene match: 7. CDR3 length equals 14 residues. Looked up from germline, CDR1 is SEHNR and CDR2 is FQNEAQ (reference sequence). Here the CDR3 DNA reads TGTGCCAGCAGTTGGGACAGGGGGCCCCACGAAGCTTTCTTT. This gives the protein CASSWDRGPHEAFF.

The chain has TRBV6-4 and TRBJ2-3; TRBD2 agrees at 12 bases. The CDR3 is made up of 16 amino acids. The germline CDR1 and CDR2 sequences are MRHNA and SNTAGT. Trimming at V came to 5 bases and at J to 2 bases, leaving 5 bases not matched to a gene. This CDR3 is CASSRLAGVSTDTQYF. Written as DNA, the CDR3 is TGTGCCAGCAGTAGACTAGCGGGAGTATCCACAGATACGCAGTATTTT.

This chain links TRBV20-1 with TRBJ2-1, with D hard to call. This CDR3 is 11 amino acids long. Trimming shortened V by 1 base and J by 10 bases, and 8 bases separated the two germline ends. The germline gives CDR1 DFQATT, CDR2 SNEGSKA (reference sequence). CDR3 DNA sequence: TGCAGTGCTAGAGGACCGCGGGAGCAGTTCTTC. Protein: CSARGPREQFF.

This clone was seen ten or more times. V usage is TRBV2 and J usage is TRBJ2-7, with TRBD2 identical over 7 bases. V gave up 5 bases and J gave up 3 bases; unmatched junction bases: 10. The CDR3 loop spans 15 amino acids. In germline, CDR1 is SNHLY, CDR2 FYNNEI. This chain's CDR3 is CASSRLVTSNYEQYF. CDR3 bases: TGTGCCAGCAGTCGACTTGTGACTAGCAACTACGAGCAGTACTTC.

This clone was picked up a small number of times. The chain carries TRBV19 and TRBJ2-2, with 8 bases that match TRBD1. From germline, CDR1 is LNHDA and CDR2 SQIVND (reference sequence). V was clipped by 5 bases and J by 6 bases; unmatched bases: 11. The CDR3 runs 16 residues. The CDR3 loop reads CASSRQGASFSGELFF. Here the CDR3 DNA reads TGTGCCAGTAGTCGGCAGGGGGCTTCTTTTTCCGGGGAGCTGTTTTTT. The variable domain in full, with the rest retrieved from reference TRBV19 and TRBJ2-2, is DGGITQSPKYLFRKEGQNVTLSCEQNLNHDAMYWYRQDPGQGLRLIYYSQIVNDFQKGDIAEGYSVSREKKESFPLTVTSAQKNPTAFYLCASSRQGASFSGELFFGEGSRLTVL.

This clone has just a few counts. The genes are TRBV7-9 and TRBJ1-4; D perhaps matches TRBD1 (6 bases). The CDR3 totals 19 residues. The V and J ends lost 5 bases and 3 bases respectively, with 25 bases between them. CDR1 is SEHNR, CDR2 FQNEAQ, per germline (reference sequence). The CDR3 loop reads CASSQRRARSTGSNEKLFF. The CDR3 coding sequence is TGTGCCAGCAGCCAAAGGCGGGCCCGATCGACAGGTTCTAATGAAAAACTGTTTTTT. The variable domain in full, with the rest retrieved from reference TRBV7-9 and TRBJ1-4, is DTGVSQNPRHKITKRGQNVTFRCDPISEHNRLYWYRQTLGQGPEFLTYFQNEAQLEKSRLLSDRFSAERPKGSFSTLEIQRTEQGDSAMYLCASSQRRARSTGSNEKLFFGSGTQLSVL.

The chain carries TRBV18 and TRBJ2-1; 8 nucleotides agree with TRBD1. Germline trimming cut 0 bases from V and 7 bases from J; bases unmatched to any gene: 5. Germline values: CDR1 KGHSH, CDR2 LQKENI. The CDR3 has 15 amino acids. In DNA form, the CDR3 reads TGTGCCAGCTCACCACCCTCGAGACAGGGGAATGAGCAGTTCTTC. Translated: CASSPPSRQGNEQFF.

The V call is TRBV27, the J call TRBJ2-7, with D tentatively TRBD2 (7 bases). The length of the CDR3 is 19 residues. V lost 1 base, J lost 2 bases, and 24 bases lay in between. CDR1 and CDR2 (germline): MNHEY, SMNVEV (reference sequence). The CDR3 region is CASSLYGGRAASRTYEQYF. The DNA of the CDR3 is TGTGCCAGCAGTTTATACGGGGGGCGCGCGGCTAGCAGAACCTACGAGCAGTACTTC.

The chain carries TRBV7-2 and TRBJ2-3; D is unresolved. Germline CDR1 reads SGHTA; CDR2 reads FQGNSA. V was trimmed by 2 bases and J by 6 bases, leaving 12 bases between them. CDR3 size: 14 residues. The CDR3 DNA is TGTGCCAGCAGCTTAAGAGGCTCCGCGGATACGCAGTATTTT. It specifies CASSLRGSADTQYF.

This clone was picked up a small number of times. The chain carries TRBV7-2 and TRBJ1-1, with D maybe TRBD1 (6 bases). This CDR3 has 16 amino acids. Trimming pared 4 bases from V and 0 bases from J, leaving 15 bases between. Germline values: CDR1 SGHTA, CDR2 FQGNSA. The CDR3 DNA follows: TGTGCCAGCAGCTCAAACAGGGTAGGCATGAACACTGAAGCTTTCTTT. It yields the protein CASSSNRVGMNTEAFF.

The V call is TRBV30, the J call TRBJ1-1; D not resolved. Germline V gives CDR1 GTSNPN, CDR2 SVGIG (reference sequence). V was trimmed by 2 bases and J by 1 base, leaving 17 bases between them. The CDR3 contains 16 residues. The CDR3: CAWSLGSRDRNTEAFF. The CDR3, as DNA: TGTGCCTGGAGTTTGGGGTCCCGGGATAGGAACACTGAAGCTTTCTTT.

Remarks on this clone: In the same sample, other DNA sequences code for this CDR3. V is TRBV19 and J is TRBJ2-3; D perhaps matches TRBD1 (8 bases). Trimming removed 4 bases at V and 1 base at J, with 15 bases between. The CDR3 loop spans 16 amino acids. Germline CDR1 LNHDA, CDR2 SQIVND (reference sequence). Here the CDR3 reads CASSTRTGRGTDTQYF. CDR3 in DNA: TGTGCCAGTAGTACGAGGACAGGGAGGGGCACAGATACGCAGTATTTT.

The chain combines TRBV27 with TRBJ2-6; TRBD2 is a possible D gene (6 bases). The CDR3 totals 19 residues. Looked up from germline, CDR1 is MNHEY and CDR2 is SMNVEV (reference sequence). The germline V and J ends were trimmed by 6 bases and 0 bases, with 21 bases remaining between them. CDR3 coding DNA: TGTGCCAGCAGCCGAACCGAGACTAGTCCTCTCTCTGGGGCCAACGTCCTGACTTTC. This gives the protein CASSRTETSPLSGANVLTF.

CDR3 nucleotide sequence: TGTGCCACCAGCAGAAAGGGGTTGAACACTGAAGCTTTCTTT. Translated, it gives CATSRKGLNTEAFF. The V gene is TRBV15, the J gene TRBJ1-1, with D tentatively TRBD1 (5 bases). V lost 2 bases and J lost 0, with 7 bases in between. This CDR3 spans 14 amino acids. CDR1 is LNHNV and CDR2 is YYDKDF in the germline V gene (reference sequence).

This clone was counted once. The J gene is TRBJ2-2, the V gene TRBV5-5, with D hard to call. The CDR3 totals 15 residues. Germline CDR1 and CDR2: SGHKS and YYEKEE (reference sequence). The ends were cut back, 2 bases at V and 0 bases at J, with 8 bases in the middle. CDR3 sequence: CASSLGATNTGELFF. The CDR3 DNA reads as TGTGCCAGCAGCTTAGGAGCGACGAACACCGGGGAGCTGTTTTTT.

CDR3 sequence: CASSAGTSGGKYEQYF. For the CDR3, the DNA is TGTGCCAGCAGTGCGGGAACTAGCGGGGGGAAATACGAGCAGTACTTC. The V and J genes are TRBV6-1 and TRBJ2-7; 12 bases line up with TRBD2. V lost 4 bases and J lost 4; bases outside the gene matches: 8. This CDR3 region has 16 residues. Germline V CDR1 and CDR2: MNHNS, SASEGT.

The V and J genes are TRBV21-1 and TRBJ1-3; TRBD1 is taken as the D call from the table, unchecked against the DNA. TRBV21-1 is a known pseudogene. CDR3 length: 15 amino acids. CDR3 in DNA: TGTGCCAGCAGCAAAGGACACCTTTCCCGGAACACCATATATTTT. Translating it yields CASSKGHLSRNTIYF.